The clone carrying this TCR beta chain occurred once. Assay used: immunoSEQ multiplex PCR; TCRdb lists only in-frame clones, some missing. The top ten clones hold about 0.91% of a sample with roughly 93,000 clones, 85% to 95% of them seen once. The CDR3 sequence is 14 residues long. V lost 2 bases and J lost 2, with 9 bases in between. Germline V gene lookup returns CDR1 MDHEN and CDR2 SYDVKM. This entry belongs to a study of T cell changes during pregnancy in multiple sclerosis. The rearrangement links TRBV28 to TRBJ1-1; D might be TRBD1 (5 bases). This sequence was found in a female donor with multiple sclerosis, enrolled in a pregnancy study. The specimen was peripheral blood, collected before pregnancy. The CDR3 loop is CASSLGAANTEAFF. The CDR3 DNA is TGTGCCAGCAGTTTAGGGGCGGCCAACACTGAAGCTTTCTTT.